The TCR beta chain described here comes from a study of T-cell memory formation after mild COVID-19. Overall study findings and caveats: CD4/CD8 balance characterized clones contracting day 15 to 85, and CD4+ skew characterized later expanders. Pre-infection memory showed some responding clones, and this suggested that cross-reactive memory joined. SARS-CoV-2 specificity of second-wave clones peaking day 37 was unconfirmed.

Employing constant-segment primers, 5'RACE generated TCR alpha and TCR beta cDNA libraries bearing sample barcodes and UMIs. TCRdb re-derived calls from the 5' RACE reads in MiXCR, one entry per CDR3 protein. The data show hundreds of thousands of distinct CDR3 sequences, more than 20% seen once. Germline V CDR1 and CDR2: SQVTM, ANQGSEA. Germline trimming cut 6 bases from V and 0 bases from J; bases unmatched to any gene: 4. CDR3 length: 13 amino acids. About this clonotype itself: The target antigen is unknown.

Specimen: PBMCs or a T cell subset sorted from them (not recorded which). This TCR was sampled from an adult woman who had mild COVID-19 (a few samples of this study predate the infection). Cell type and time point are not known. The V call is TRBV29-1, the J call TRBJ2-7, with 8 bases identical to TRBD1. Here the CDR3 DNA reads TGCAGCGTGACAGGGGCGAGCTCCTACGAGCAGTACTTC. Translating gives CSVTGASSYEQYF.